A single T cell receptor (beta chain) is shown here with its context. Only in-frame clones appear in the TCRdb table, and some are missing; sequencing was by immunoSEQ multiplex PCR. The sample lists a few thousand clones; 76% were seen once. The CDR3 is made up of 14 amino acids. Trimming shortened V by 3 bases and J by 3 bases, and 8 bases separated the two germline ends. Germline V gives CDR1 SGHTA, CDR2 FQGNSA. This record comes from a study of immune evolution from preneoplasia to lung adenocarcinoma. Between the mid-2010s and the late 2010s, patients underwent resection in Japan or China. H&E slides confirmed each diagnosis, reviewed by two pathologists independently.

The V call is TRBV7-2, the J call TRBJ2-2; D unclear. The sample was FFPE lung adenocarcinoma in situ tissue. This receptor was taken from a person aged 60 to 85 with lung adenocarcinoma. The CDR3 DNA follows: TGTGCCAGCAGCTTCGAAACAGACACCGGGGAGCTGTTTTTT. This gives the protein CASSFETDTGELFF.